This is a list of T cell receptor beta chains from one sample in a study of cytomegalovirus exposure and HLA in healthy donors. Sequencing was performed with immunoSEQ multiplex PCR; in TCRdb, only in-frame clones are kept and a portion is missing. This table holds 90,000 or so clones, 65% found once. Sequencing was done on a sample of PBMCs. The receptors originated from a boy between 10 and 17 years old in good health and CMV-seropositive. Both conserved end residues are part of each CDR3. D genes are given only for firm matches. The size entry is marked missing in some rows and otherwise reads once, few, many or a size class.

CASSLTDSFYGYTF TGTGCCAGCAGCTTAACGGACAGCTTCTATGGCTACACCTTC - TRBJ1-2 - TRBV7-9
CASSLVVGGTEAFF TGTGCCAGCAGCTTGGTAGTCGGGGGCACTGAAGCTTTCTTT - TRBJ1-1 - TRBV5-4
CAWGQDYGYTF TGTGCCTGGGGTCAGGACTATGGCTACACCTTC - TRBJ1-2 - TRBV30
CASSLRPPGHLNYGYTF TGCGCCAGCAGCCTTAGGCCCCCGGGACACTTAAACTATGGCTACACCTTC - TRBJ1-2 - TRBV5-1
CASSLDGVSLNTEAFF TGTGCCAGCAGCTTAGATGGAGTCAGCTTGAACACTGAAGCTTTCTTT - TRBJ1-1 - TRBV7-2
CASSYTQAISPLHF TGTGCCAGCAGTTACACCCAAGCAATTTCACCCCTCCACTTT few TRBJ1-6 - TRBV6-5
CASSPSSTDTQYF TGTGCCAGCTCACCTAGCAGCACAGATACGCAGTATTTT - TRBJ2-3 - TRBV18
CASSFGGPNEQFF TGTGCCAGCAGTTTCGGGGGTCCCAATGAGCAGTTCTTC - TRBJ2-1 - TRBV7-6
CSAAVFHEQYF TGCAGTGCGGCAGTATTCCACGAGCAGTACTTC - TRBJ2-7 - TRBV20-1
CASSDLGARSAFF TGTGCCAGCAGTGATTTGGGGGCGCGGAGTGCTTTCTTT - TRBJ1-1 - TRBV6-1
CASSLRDTGELFF TGTGCCAGCAGCCTCCGGGATACCGGGGAGCTGTTTTTT - TRBJ2-2 - TRBV7-9
CASSGGQSNQPQHF TGTGCCAGTAGTGGGGGACAGAGCAATCAGCCCCAGCATTTT - TRBJ1-5 TRBD1 TRBV19
CASKAGSDYEQYF TGTGCCAGCAAAGCCGGGTCCGACTACGAGCAGTACTTC once TRBJ2-7 - TRBV6-5
CASRQEAGGVNEQFF TGCGCCAGCAGGCAAGAAGCGGGGGGCGTCAATGAGCAGTTCTTC - TRBJ2-1 TRBD2 TRBV4-1
CASSHTSGSTYEQYF TGCGCCAGCAGCCACACTAGCGGGTCGACCTACGAGCAGTACTTC - TRBJ2-7 TRBD2 TRBV5-1
CASSSRRGSSYNEQFF TGTGCCAGCAGCTCTCGTCGGGGGAGCTCCTACAATGAGCAGTTCTTC - TRBJ2-1 - TRBV7-8
CASSAQGYGNTIYF TGTGCCAGCAGTGCCCAGGGGTATGGAAACACCATATATTTT - TRBJ1-3 - TRBV25-1
CASSLIIGTGSYEQYF TGTGCCAGCAGCTTAATAATAGGGACAGGTTCCTACGAGCAGTACTTC - TRBJ2-7 TRBD1 TRBV7-6
CASSSRTGKSEQFF TGTGCCAGCAGCTCCCGGACAGGGAAAAGTGAGCAGTTCTTC - TRBJ2-1 TRBD1 TRBV5-4
CAWSIWDKAGEQFF TGTGCCTGGAGTATCTGGGACAAGGCCGGTGAGCAGTTCTTC few TRBJ2-1 - TRBV30
CASSLNSHGLEKLFF TGTGCCAGCAGCTTAAATTCCCACGGACTTGAAAAACTGTTTTTT - TRBJ1-4 - TRBV5-4
CASMQAGGPNEQYF TGTGCCAGCATGCAAGCGGGAGGGCCTAACGAGCAGTACTTC - TRBJ2-7 TRBD2 TRBV6-5
CATSIHTGYGYTF TGTGCCACCAGCATCCACACAGGTTATGGCTACACCTTC - TRBJ1-2 - TRBV15
CASSIKSSYEQYF TGTGCCAGTAGTATAAAGAGCTCCTACGAGCAGTACTTC - TRBJ2-7 - TRBV19
CASSVGVGGPTDTQYF TGTGCCAGCAGCGTAGGGGTGGGAGGGCCGACAGATACGCAGTATTTT - TRBJ2-3 TRBD2 TRBV9
CASSLGQINTEAFF TGTGCCAGCAGCTTAGGTCAGATTAACACTGAAGCTTTCTTT - TRBJ1-1 - TRBV7-9
CASSEGIGGNEQFF TGTGCCAGCAGTGAGGGGATCGGGGGCAATGAGCAGTTCTTC - TRBJ2-1 - TRBV2
CASSETGGSSYNEQFF TGTGCCAGCAGTGAAACGGGCGGGAGCTCCTACAATGAGCAGTTCTTC once TRBJ2-1 TRBD2 TRBV25-1
CASSYGLAGDNEQFF TGTGCCAGCAGTTACGGACTAGCGGGAGACAATGAGCAGTTCTTC - TRBJ2-1 TRBD2 TRBV6-6
CASSPGQGAHGTEAFF TGTGCCAGCAGTCCGGGACAGGGGGCGCACGGAACTGAAGCTTTCTTT - TRBJ1-1 TRBD1 TRBV27
CASSFLGLAGGPGTDTQYF TGCGCCAGCAGCTTCCTGGGACTAGCGGGGGGGCCTGGCACAGATACGCAGTATTTT - TRBJ2-3 TRBD2 TRBV5-1
CASSLRRGTSNGWSTEAFF TGTGCCAGCAGCTTAAGAAGGGGGACATCTAACGGTTGGAGCACTGAAGCTTTCTTT once TRBJ1-1 - TRBV7-2
CASSLQGGSYEQYF TGTGCCAGTAGTCTCCAAGGGGGTTCCTACGAGCAGTACTTC - TRBJ2-7 - TRBV19
CASSKSLTSGFPYEQYF TGCGCCAGCAGCAAAAGCCTGACTAGCGGGTTCCCCTACGAGCAGTACTTC - TRBJ2-7 TRBD2 TRBV4-3
CASISGQGAVYGYTF TGTGCCAGCATTTCGGGACAGGGGGCGGTCTATGGCTACACCTTC few TRBJ1-2 TRBD1 TRBV6-1
CASSYTGSLDNEQFF TGTGCCAGCAGCTATACAGGGAGTTTGGACAATGAGCAGTTCTTC - TRBJ2-1 - TRBV7-3
CASSEGGRNYGYTF TGTGCCAGCAGTGAAGGGGGCCGAAACTATGGCTACACCTTC - TRBJ1-2 - TRBV6-1
CASSPDRTASTDTQYF TGTGCCAGCAGCCCAGACCGGACAGCTAGCACAGATACGCAGTATTTT once TRBJ2-3 - TRBV11-2
CAWSVSTAVYTEAFF TGTGCCTGGAGTGTATCGACAGCAGTTTACACTGAAGCTTTCTTT few TRBJ1-1 - TRBV30
CASRTKQGLNEKLFF TGTGCCAGCAGAACTAAACAGGGACTAAATGAAAAACTGTTTTTT - TRBJ1-4 - TRBV5-6
CASSFPSGSSTDTQYF TGCGCCAGCAGCTTTCCTAGCGGATCTAGCACAGATACGCAGTATTTT - TRBJ2-3 TRBD2 TRBV5-1
CASSRGGNTEAFF TGTGCCAGCAGCCGGGGGGGGAACACTGAAGCTTTCTTT - TRBJ1-1 - TRBV6-5
CASSYGAGTGAISPLHF TGTGCCAGCAGTTACGGAGCCGGGACAGGGGCTATTTCACCCCTCCACTTT - TRBJ1-6 TRBD1 TRBV7-9
CASSSGLIVYEQYF TGCGCCAGCAGCTCGGGACTGATAGTCTACGAGCAGTACTTC - TRBJ2-7 - TRBV5-1
CASSLLGGRTYNEQFF TGTGCCAGCAGCTTACTGGGCGGGAGAACCTACAATGAGCAGTTCTTC - TRBJ2-1 TRBD2 TRBV7-9
CASSLYSGGATYNEQFF TGTGCCAGCAGCTTATATAGCGGAGGCGCTACCTACAATGAGCAGTTCTTC - TRBJ2-1 - TRBV13
CATSGQNSYEQYF TGTGCCACGTCGGGACAGAACTCCTACGAGCAGTACTTC - TRBJ2-7 TRBD1 TRBV15
CAWSVRTFNEQFF TGTGCCTGGAGTGTAAGGACTTTCAATGAGCAGTTCTTC - TRBJ2-1 - TRBV30
CASSRITGKGTDTQYF TGTGCCAGCAGCCGTATTACAGGGAAGGGAACAGATACGCAGTATTTT few TRBJ2-3 - TRBV14
CASSANRGRSYNEQFF TGTGCCAGCAGCGCTAACAGGGGGCGCTCCTACAATGAGCAGTTCTTC - TRBJ2-1 TRBD1 TRBV5-6
CASSAGGDAPSNEKLFF TGTGCCAGCAGCGCAGGGGGAGATGCACCATCTAATGAAAAACTGTTTTTT - TRBJ1-4 TRBD1 TRBV7-2
CASSSLYGQGVSEAFF TGTGCCAGCAGCTCCCTATATGGACAGGGGGTCTCTGAAGCTTTCTTT - TRBJ1-1 TRBD1 TRBV7-9
CASSPSSLNTEAFF TGTGCCAGCAGCCCGTCGTCTTTGAACACTGAAGCTTTCTTT - TRBJ1-1 - TRBV9
CASSEQAGEKLFF TGTGCCAGCAGCGAGCAGGCGGGGGAAAAACTGTTTTTT - TRBJ1-4 - TRBV7-3